The 11 T cell receptor beta chains below come from one sample, sequenced in a study of T cell responses to AZD1222 COVID-19 vaccine. The assay was immunoSEQ multiplex PCR, and TCRdb's table has in-frame clones only and misses some. Of about 110,000 clones detected, approximately 90% appear once; the ten largest clones hold about 8.1%. This material consisted of peripheral blood, taken 28 days after the second AZD1222 dose. The receptors stem from an adult who received the AZD1222 COVID-19 vaccine.

Turning to this clone: At one end, the junction sequence differs from germline, possibly due to a read error. The gene calls are TRBV7-7 and TRBJ2-7; tentative D call: TRBD1 (6 bases). Germline-derived CDR1 and CDR2 are SSHAT and FNYEAQ (reference sequence). CDR3 length equals 13 residues. The DNA for the CDR3 is TGTGCTAGCAGCTTAGAGACAGGCTACGAGCAGTACTTC. Protein product: CASSLETGYEQYF.

CDR3 nucleotide sequence: TGTGCCAGTAATGCGGGGACGGGAGTCTACAATGAGCAGTTCTTC. This encodes CASNAGTGVYNEQFF. The chain combines TRBV19 with TRBJ2-1; a possible D gene is TRBD2 (6 bases). This CDR3 has 15 residues. V was cut by 7 bases and J by 3 bases, with 16 bases left in between. Germline CDR1 and CDR2: LNHDA and SQIVND (reference sequence).

This clone has more than one count but fewer than ten. V is TRBV19 and J is TRBJ1-5; D is possibly TRBD1 (5 bases). There are 16 residues in the CDR3. Trimming pared 7 bases from V and 0 bases from J, leaving 16 bases between. The germline CDR1 and CDR2 sequences are LNHDA and SQIVND (reference sequence). In DNA form, the CDR3 reads TGTGCCAGTAAGGACGCCCCAGGGTTTAGCAATCAGCCCCAGCATTTT. It translates to CASKDAPGFSNQPQHF.

The chain combines TRBV4-1 with TRBJ1-2, with TRBD1 identical over 11 bases. CDR1 and CDR2 (germline): MGHRA, YSYEKL. Trimming at V came to 4 bases and at J to 4 bases, leaving 11 bases not matched to a gene. The length of the CDR3 is 17 residues. In DNA, the CDR3 is TGCGCCAGCAGCCCAGGGACAGGGGGACGACGTGGCTATGGCTACACCTTC. It is translated as CASSPGTGGRRGYGYTF.

The sample holds a few counts of this clone. The V and J genes are TRBV19 and TRBJ2-7, with D tentatively TRBD1 (6 bases). CDR1 and CDR2 (germline): LNHDA, SQIVND (reference sequence). The V gene lost 11 bases and the J gene lost 4 bases, with 9 bases spanning the gap. This CDR3 comprises 10 residues. CDR3 region: CASGQYEQYF. CDR3 DNA sequence: TGTGCCTCCGGACAGTACGAGCAGTACTTC.

This clone has only one observation. The V gene is TRBV11-2, the J gene TRBJ2-7; possibly TRBD1 for D (6 bases). CDR1 and CDR2 from the germline V gene are SGHAT and FQNNGV. The CDR3 length is 15 residues. Trimming left V 5 bases short and J 5 bases short, with 19 bases between. The CDR3: CASSPEDPGAHEQYF. As DNA, the CDR3 is TGTGCCAGCAGCCCCGAGGATCCAGGGGCTCACGAGCAGTACTTC. Variable domain in full (rest from reference TRBV11-2 and TRBJ2-7): EAGVAQSPRYKIIEKRQSVAFWCNPISGHATLYWYQQILGQGPKLLIQFQNNGVVDDSQLPKDRFSAERLKGVDSTLKIQPAKLEDSAVYLCASSPEDPGAHEQYFGPGTRLTVT.

The chain uses TRBV7-3 and TRBJ2-2, with TRBD2 matching over 7 bases. Germline lookup yields CDR1 SGHTA and CDR2 FQGTGA. This CDR3 is built from 16 residues. Trimming cost V 2 bases and J 5 bases; bases outside gene matches: 8. DNA for the CDR3: TGTGCCAGCAGCTTACCCGGCGGGAGAGGGACCGGGGAGCTGTTTTTT. This gives the protein CASSLPGGRGTGELFF.

The V call is TRBV4-3, the J call TRBJ2-5, with TRBD1 as a possible D gene (6 bases). The CDR3 has 13 amino acids. V shed 4 bases and J shed 2 bases, with 8 bases lying between them. Germline CDR1 reads LGHNA; CDR2 reads YSLEER. CDR3 in amino acids: CASSPGQQETQYF. In DNA, the CDR3 is TGCGCCAGCAGCCCCGGACAGCAAGAGACCCAGTACTTC.

This rearrangement joins TRBV30 to TRBJ2-7, with TRBD1 identical over 7 bases. The CDR3 is made up of 14 amino acids. CDR1 and CDR2 from the germline V gene are GTSNPN and SVGIG (reference sequence). Losses at the gene ends were 2 bases for V and 3 bases for J; bases not matched to a gene: 7. CDR3 protein: CAWSPGTVNYEQYF. CDR3 sequence (DNA): TGTGCCTGGAGTCCCGGGACAGTTAACTACGAGCAGTACTTC.

V usage is TRBV9 and J usage is TRBJ2-7; 10 bases are a match to TRBD2. The CDR3 runs 15 residues. After removal of 3 bases from V and 2 bases from J, the junction contained 5 bases not matched to a gene. Per the germline V gene, CDR1 is SGDLS and CDR2 is YYNGEE. CDR3 sequence: CASSGGLAPTYEQYF. The CDR3 DNA follows: TGTGCCAGCAGCGGGGGACTAGCGCCCACCTACGAGCAGTACTTC.

The CDR3 spells CATSDPSSFSYEQYF. The CDR3 nucleotides are TGTGCCACCAGTGACCCCTCTTCCTTCAGCTACGAGCAGTACTTC. The J gene is TRBJ2-7, the V gene TRBV24-1; D is uncertain. V was clipped by 4 bases and J by 3 bases, with 15 bases between them. The CDR3 loop spans 15 amino acids. The germline V gene has CDR1 KGHDR and CDR2 SFDVKD.